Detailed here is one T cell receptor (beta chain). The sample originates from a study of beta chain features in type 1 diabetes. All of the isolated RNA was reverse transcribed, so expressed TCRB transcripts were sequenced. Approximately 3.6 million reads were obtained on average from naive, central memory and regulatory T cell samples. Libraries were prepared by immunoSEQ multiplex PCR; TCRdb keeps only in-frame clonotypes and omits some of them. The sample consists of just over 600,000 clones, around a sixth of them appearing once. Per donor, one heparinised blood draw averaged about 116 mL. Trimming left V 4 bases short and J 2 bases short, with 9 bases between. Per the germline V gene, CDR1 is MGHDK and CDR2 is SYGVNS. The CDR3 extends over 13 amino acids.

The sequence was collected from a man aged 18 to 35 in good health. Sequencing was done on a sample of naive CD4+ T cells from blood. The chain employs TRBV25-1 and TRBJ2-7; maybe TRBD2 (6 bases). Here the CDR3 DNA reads TGTGCCAGCAGTGGCGGGGCAGCCTACGAGCAGTACTTC. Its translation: CASSGGAAYEQYF.